Below, 2 T cell receptor beta chains from the same sample are listed, as sequenced in a study of spatial heterogeneity in lung cancer. TCRdb used MiXCR to reprocess the 5' RACE reads, holding one entry per CDR3 protein. The data hold approximately 49,000 distinct CDR3 sequences, with roughly 5% observed a single time. Sample time point: sample taken at primary tumor resection. Frozen PBMC, nontumor lung or tumor provided whole RNA, which was sequenced unsorted. The source material was PBMCs, sampled at surgery. Every receptor here comes from a male donor with early-stage non-small cell lung cancer.

This clonotype was detected many times. The chain employs TRBV7-2 and TRBJ2-7; 13 positions match TRBD2. Germline V gene lookup returns CDR1 SGHTA and CDR2 FQGNSA. CDR3 size: 16 residues. The V gene end was trimmed by 3 bases and the J gene end by 0 bases; junction bases not matched to a gene: 2. CDR3 residues: CASSLGLAGFSYEQYF. In DNA, the CDR3 is TGTGCCAGCAGCTTGGGACTAGCGGGATTCTCCTACGAGCAGTACTTC.

In this sample, this clonotype turned up many times. The gene calls are TRBV20-1 and TRBJ2-5; D is unresolved. The CDR3 length is 13 residues. The ends were cut back, 6 bases at V and 1 base at J, with 12 bases in the middle. CDR1 is DFQATT and CDR2 is SNEGSKA in the germline V gene (reference sequence). The CDR3 reads CSASQTVQETQYF. CDR3 DNA: TGCAGTGCCAGCCAAACAGTCCAAGAGACCCAGTACTTC.